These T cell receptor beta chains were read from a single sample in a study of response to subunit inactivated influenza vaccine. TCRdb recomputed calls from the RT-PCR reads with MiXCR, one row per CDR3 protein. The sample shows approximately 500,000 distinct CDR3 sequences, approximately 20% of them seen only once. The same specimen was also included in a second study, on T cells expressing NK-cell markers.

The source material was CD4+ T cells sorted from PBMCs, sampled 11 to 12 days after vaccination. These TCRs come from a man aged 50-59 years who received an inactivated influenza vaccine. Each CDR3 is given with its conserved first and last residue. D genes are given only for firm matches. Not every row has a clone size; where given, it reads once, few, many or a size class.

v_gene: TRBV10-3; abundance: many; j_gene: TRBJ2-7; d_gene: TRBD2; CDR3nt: TGTGCCATCAGTGATAGCGGGAGTCCGTACGAGCAGTACTTC; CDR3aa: CAISDSGSPYEQYF
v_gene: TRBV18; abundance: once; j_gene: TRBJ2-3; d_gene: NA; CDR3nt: TGTGCCAGCTCGATCGCCAGGACGTACTCAGATACGCAGTATTTT; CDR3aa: CASSIARTYSDTQYF
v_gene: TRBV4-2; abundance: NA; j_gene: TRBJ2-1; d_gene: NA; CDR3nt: TGTGCCAGCAGCCAAAACAAGGGGAATGAGCAGTTCTTC; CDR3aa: CASSQNKGNEQFF
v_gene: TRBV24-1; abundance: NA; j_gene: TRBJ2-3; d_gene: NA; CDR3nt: TGTGCCACCAGTGATTTGTCGGCCCGGTCCACAGATACGCAGTATTTT; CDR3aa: CATSDLSARSTDTQYF
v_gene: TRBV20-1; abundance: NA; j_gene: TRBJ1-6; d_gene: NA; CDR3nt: TGCAGTGCTAGAGATGTCAATTCACCCCTCCACTTT; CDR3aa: CSARDVNSPLHF
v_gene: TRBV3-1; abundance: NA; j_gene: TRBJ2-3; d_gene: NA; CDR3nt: TGTGCCAGCAGCCAAGTTATAGATACGCAGTATTTT; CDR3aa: CASSQVIDTQYF
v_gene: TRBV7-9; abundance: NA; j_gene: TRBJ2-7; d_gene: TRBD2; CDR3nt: TGTGCCAGCAGCCTCCCGGGAGGCCCCTACGAGCAGTACTTC; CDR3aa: CASSLPGGPYEQYF
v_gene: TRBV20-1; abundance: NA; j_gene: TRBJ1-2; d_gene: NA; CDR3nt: TGCAGTGCTAGAGGGTTTTATGGCTACACCTTC; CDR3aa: CSARGFYGYTF
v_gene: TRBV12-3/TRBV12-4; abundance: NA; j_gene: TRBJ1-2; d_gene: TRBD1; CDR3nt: TGTGCCAGCAGTTTATGGCAGGGGGCTGGTGGCTACACCTTC; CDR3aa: CASSLWQGAGGYTF
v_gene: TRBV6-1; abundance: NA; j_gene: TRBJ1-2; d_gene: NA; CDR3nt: TGTGCCAGCAGTCGACAGAGGTGGGGCCATGGCTACACCTTC; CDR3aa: CASSRQRWGHGYTF
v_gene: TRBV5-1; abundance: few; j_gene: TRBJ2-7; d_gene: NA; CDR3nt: TGCGCCAGCACCTCACAGGTGGGCTACGAGCAGTACTTC; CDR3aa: CASTSQVGYEQYF
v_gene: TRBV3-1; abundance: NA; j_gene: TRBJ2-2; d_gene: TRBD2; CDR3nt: TGTGCCAGCAGCCGGACTAGCGGGGGCCTCGGGGCCGGGGAGCTGTTTTTT; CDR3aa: CASSRTSGGLGAGELFF
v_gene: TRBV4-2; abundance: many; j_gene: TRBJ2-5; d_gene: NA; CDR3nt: TGTGCCAGCAGCCTAAGTGCTCAAGAGACCCAGTACTTC; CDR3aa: CASSLSAQETQYF
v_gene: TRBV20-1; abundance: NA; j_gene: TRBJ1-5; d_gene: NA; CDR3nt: TGCAGTGCAGGTAACAGGGACACCGACCCCCAGCATTTT; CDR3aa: CSAGNRDTDPQHF
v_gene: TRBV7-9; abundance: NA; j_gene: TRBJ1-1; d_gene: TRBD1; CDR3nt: TGTGCCAGCAGCTTAGCGACGACAGGGGAGTCTTTCTTT; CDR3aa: CASSLATTGESFF
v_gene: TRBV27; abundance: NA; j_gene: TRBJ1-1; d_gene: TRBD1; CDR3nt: TGTGCCAGCAGTATAACAGGGGGCCGAGGGAACACTGAAGCTTTCTTT; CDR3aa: CASSITGGRGNTEAFF
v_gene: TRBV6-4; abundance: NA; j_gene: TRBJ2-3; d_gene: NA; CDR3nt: TGTGCCAGCAGTCGTGAGAGCACAGATACGCAGTATTTT; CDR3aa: CASSRESTDTQYF
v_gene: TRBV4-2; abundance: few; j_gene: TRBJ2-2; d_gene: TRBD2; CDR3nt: TGTGCCAGCAGCCAGATAGCGGGAGGGAACACCGGGGAGCTGTTTTTT; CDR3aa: CASSQIAGGNTGELFF
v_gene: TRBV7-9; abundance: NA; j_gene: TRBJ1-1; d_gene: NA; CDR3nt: TGTGCCAGCAGCGTGGTCAAGGGGTACACTGAAGCTTTCTTT; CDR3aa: CASSVVKGYTEAFF
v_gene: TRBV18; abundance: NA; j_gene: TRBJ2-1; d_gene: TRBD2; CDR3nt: TGTGCCAGCTCACCTTCGACTAGCGGGGGGGCCGGGGAGCAGTTCTTC; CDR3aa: CASSPSTSGGAGEQFF
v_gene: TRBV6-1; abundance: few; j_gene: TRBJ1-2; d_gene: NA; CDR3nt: TGTGCCAGCAGCCAGCACAGGGACTCGGGCGGCTACACCTTC; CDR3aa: CASSQHRDSGGYTF
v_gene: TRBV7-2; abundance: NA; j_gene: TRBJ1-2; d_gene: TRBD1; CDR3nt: TGTGCCAGCAGCTTAACACAGGGGTCACGGGGCTACACCTTC; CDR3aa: CASSLTQGSRGYTF
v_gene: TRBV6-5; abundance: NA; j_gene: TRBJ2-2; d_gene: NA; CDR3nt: TGTGCCAGCAGTTATACCACGGCGAACACCGGGGAGCTGTTTTTT; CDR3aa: CASSYTTANTGELFF
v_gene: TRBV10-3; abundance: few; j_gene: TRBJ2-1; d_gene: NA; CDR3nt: TGTGCCTCGGCTGGGGGGCACAACCACAATGAGCAGTTCTTC; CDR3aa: CASAGGHNHNEQFF
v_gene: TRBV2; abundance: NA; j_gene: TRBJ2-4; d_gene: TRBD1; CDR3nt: TGTGCCAGCAGTGGGGACAGAGTAGCCAAAAACATTCAGTACTTC; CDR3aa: CASSGDRVAKNIQYF
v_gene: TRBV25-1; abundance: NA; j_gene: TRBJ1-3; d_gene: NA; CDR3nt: TGTGCCAGCAGTGAATCCAGCGTAGTATACGGAAACACCATATATTTT; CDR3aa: CASSESSVVYGNTIYF
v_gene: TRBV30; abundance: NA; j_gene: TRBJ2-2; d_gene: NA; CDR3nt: TGTGCCTGCAAACAGGGCAGGGTAACCGGGGAGCTGTTTTTT; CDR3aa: CACKQGRVTGELFF
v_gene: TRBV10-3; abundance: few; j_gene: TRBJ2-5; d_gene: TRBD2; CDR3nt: TGTGCCATCAGTGAGTTCAGAAGCGGGAGGGCAGAGACCCAGTACTTC; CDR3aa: CAISEFRSGRAETQYF
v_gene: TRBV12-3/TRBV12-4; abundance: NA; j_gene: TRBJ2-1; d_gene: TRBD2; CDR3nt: TGTGCCAGCAGTACATACTTCCTAGCGGGGGGGCAAAATGAGCAGTTCTTC; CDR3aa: CASSTYFLAGGQNEQFF
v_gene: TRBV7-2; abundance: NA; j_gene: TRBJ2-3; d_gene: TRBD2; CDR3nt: TGTGCCAGCAGCCGGGGGGTCGTGAACACAGATACGCAGTATTTT; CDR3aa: CASSRGVVNTDTQYF
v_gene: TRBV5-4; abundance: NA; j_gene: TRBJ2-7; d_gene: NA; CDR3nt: TGTGCCAGCAGCTTGGATCAGGGCAGGGCAAACGAGCAGTACTTC; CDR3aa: CASSLDQGRANEQYF
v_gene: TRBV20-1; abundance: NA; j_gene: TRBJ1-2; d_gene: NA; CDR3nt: TGCAGTGCTAGAAATTTGGGGCAGGACGGCTACACCTTC; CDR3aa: CSARNLGQDGYTF
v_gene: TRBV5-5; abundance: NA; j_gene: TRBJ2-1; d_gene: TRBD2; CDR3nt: TGTGCCAGCAGCTTGTTTACTAGCGGGAGATATAATGAGCAGTTCTTC; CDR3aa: CASSLFTSGRYNEQFF
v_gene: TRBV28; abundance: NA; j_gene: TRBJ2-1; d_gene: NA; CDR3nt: TGTGCCAGCACCTTTGGGGTCAATGAGCAGTTCTTC; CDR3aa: CASTFGVNEQFF